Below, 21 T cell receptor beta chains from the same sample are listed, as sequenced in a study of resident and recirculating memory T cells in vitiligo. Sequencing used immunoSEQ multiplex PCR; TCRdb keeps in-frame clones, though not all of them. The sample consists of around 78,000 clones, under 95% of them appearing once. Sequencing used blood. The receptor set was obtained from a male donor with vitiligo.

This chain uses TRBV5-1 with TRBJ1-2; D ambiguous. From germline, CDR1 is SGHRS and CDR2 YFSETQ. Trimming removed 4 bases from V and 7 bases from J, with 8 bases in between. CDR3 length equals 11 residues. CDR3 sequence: CASSATGGYTF. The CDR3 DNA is TGCGCCAGCAGCGCAACGGGTGGCTACACCTTC.

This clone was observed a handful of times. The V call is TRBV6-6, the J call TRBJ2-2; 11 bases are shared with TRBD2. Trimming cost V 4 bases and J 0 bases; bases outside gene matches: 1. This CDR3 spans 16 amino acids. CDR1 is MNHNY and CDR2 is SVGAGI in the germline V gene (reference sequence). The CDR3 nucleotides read TGTGCCAGCAGTTTACTAGCGGGAGCGAACACCGGGGAGCTGTTTTTT. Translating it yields CASSLLAGANTGELFF.

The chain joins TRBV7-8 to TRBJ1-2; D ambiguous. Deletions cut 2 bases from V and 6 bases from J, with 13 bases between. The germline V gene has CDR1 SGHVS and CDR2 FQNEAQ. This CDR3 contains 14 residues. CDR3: CASSLSGGSHGYTF. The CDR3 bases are TGTGCCAGCAGCTTATCTGGCGGGTCCCATGGCTACACCTTC.

Here the CDR3 reads CASSVARGSGELFF. CDR3 DNA: TGTGCCAGCAGCGTAGCGCGGGGATCCGGGGAGCTGTTTTTT. The chain links TRBV9 to TRBJ2-2; tentatively, D is TRBD2 (6 bases). The V and J ends lost 0 bases and 6 bases respectively, with 9 bases between them. Germline V CDR1 and CDR2: SGDLS, YYNGEE. The CDR3 runs 14 residues. The full variable domain, with the rest looked up from reference TRBV9 and TRBJ2-2, is DSGVTQTPKHLITATGQRVTLRCSPRSGDLSVYWYQQSLDQGLQFLIQYYNGEERAKGNILERFSAQQFPDLHSELNLSSLELGDSALYFCASSVARGSGELFFGEGSRLTVL.

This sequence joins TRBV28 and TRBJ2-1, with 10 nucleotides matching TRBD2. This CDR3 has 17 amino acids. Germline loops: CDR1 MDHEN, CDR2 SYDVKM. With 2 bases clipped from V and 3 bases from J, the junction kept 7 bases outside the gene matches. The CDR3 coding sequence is TGTGCCAGCAGTTTACACGGGACTAGCGCCGACTACAATGAGCAGTTCTTC. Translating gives CASSLHGTSADYNEQFF.

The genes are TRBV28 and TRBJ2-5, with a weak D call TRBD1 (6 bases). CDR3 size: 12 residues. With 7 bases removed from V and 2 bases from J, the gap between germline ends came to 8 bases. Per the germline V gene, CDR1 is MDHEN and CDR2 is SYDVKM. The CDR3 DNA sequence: TGTGCCAGCACCGGACAGCAAGAGACCCAGTACTTC. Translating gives CASTGQQETQYF.

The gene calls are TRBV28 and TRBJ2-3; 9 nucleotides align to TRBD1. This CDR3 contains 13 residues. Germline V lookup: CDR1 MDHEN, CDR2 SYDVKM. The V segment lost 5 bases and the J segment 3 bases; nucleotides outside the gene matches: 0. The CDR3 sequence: CASSGTGTDTQYF. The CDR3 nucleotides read TGTGCCAGCAGTGGGACAGGGACAGATACGCAGTATTTT.

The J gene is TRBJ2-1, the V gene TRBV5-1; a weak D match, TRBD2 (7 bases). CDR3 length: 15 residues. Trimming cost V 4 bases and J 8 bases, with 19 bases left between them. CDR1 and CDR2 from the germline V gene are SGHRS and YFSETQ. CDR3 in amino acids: CASSPGGPIIYEQFF. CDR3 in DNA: TGCGCCAGCAGCCCGGGGGGCCCAATCATTTATGAGCAGTTCTTC.

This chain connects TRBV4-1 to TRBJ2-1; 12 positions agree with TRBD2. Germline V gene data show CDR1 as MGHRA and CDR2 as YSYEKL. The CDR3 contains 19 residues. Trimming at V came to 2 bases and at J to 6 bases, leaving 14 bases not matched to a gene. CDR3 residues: CASSQIGLAGGPSLNEQFF. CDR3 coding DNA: TGCGCCAGCAGCCAAATAGGGCTAGCGGGAGGGCCTTCTCTCAATGAGCAGTTCTTC.

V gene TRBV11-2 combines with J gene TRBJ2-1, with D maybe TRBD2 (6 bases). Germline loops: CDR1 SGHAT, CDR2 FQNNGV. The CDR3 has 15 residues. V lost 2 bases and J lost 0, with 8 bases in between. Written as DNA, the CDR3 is TGTGCCAGCAGCTTATACGGGGGCTCCTACAATGAGCAGTTCTTC. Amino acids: CASSLYGGSYNEQFF.

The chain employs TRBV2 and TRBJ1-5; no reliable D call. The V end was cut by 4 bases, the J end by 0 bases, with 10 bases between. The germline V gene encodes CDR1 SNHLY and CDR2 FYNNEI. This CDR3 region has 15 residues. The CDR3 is CASSGGGNSNQPQHF. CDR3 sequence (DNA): TGTGCCAGCAGTGGGGGAGGGAATAGCAATCAGCCCCAGCATTTT.

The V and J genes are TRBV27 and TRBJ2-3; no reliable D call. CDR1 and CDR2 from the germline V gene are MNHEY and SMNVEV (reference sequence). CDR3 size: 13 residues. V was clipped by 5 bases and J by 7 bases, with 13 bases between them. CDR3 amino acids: CASSRPGYHTQYF. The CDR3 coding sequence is TGTGCCAGCAGTCGCCCCGGTTATCATACGCAGTATTTT.

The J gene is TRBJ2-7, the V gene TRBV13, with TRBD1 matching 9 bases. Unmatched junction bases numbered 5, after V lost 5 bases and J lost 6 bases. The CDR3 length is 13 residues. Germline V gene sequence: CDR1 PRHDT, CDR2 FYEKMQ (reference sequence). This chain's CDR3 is CASSQGTGSEQYF. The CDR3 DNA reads TGTGCCAGCAGCCAAGGGACAGGGAGCGAGCAGTACTTC.

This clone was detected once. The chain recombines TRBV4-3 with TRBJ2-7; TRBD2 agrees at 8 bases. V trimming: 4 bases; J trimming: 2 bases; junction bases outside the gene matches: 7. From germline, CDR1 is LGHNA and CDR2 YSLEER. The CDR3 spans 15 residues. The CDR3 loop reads CASSRDGTRAYEQYF. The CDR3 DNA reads TGCGCCAGCAGCCGAGACGGGACTAGAGCCTACGAGCAGTACTTC.

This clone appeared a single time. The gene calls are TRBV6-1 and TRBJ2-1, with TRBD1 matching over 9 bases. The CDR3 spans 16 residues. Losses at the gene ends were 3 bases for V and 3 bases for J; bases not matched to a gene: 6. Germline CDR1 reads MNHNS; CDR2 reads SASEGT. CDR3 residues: CASSDFGTGFYNEQFF. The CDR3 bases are TGTGCCAGCAGTGATTTCGGGACAGGGTTCTACAATGAGCAGTTCTTC.

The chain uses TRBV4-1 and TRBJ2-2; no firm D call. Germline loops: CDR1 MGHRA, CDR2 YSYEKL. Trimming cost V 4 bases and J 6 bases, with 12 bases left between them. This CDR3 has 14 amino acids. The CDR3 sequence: CASSPGLHAGELFF. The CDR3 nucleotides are TGCGCCAGCAGCCCGGGTTTACACGCCGGGGAGCTGTTTTTT.

In DNA form, the CDR3 reads TGTGCCAGCTCTGTCTCACTAGCGGGATTGTCCTACGAGCAGTACTTC. It is translated as CASSVSLAGLSYEQYF. The chain links TRBV28 to TRBJ2-7, with 10 bases fitting TRBD2. This CDR3 comprises 16 residues. CDR1 is MDHEN and CDR2 is SYDVKM in the germline V gene. The V and J ends lost 8 bases and 1 base, in that order; junction bases with no gene match: 11.

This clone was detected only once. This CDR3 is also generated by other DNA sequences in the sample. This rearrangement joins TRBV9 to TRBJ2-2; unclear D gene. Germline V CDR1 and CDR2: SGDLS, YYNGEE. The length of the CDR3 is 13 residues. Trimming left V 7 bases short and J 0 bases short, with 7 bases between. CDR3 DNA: TGTGCCAGCGGCACCCCGAACACCGGGGAGCTGTTTTTT. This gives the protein CASGTPNTGELFF.

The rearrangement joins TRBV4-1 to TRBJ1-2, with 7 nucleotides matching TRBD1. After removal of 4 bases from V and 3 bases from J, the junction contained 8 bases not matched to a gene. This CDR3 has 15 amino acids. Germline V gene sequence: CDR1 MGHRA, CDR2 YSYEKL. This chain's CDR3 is CASSPHRQGYYGYTF. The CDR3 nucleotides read TGCGCCAGCAGCCCCCATCGACAGGGCTACTATGGCTACACCTTC.

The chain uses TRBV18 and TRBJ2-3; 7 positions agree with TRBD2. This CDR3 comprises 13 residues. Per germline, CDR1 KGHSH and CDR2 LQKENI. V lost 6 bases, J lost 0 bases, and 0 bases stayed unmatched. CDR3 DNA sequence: TGTGCCAGCTCTAGCGGGAGCACAGATACGCAGTATTTT. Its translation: CASSSGSTDTQYF.

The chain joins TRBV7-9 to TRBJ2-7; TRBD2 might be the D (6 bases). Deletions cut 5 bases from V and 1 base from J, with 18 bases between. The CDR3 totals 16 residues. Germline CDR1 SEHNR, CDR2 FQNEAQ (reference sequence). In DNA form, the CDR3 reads TGTGCCAGCAGCCCACGTGGCGGGGCGGAGTCCTACGAGCAGTACTTC. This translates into CASSPRGGAESYEQYF. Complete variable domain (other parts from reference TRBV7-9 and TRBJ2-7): DTGVSQNPRHKITKRGQNVTFRCDPISEHNRLYWYRQTLGQGPEFLTYFQNEAQLEKSRLLSDRFSAERPKGSFSTLEIQRTEQGDSAMYLCASSPRGGAESYEQYFGPGTRLTVT.